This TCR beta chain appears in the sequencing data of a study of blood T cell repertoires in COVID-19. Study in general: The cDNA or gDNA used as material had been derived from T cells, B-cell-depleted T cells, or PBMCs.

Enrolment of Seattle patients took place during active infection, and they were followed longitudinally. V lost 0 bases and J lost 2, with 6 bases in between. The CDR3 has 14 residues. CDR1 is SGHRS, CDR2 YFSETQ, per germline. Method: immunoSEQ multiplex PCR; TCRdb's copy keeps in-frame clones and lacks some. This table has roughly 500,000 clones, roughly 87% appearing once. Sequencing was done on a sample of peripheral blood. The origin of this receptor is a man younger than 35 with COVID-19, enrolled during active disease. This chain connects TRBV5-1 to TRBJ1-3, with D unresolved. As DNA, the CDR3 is TGCGCCAGCAGCTTGGGAGGAGCTGGAAACACCATATATTTT. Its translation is CASSLGGAGNTIYF.